The present entry profiles one T cell receptor (beta chain) with its context. No antigen is known for it. The J segment lost 4 bases and the V segment lost 4 bases, leaving 10 bases of the junction unmatched. Germline CDR1 MNHNS, CDR2 SASEGT. The CDR3 has 16 amino acids. The sample is drawn from a study of cytotoxic CD8 clonotypes in ibrutinib-treated CLL. Study results and limitations: A rise in clonality was seen at ibrutinib response, and a fall back toward baseline was seen at progression. Baseline clonality, above age-matched healthy donor levels, tracked circulating CD8+ T-cell counts.

TCRdb's copy holds only in-frame clones and misses some; the assay was immunoSEQ multiplex PCR. Among just over 200,000 clones, about four fifths were seen once, and the ten largest hold over 10%. Material: PBMCs, obtained after 12 months of ibrutinib treatment. The TCR comes from a human donor with chronic lymphocytic leukemia. This chain links TRBV6-1 with TRBJ1-5, with 7 bases fitting TRBD1. CDR3 region: CASSVSQGVVNQPQHF. CDR3 coding DNA: TGTGCCAGCAGTGTTTCTCAGGGGGTGGTTAATCAGCCCCAGCATTTT.